A selection of T cell receptor beta chains follows, all from one sample in a study of T cells in localized non-small cell lung cancer. The table came from immunoSEQ multiplex PCR; TCRdb's copy has only in-frame clones and leaves some out. The sample consists of 2,000 or so clones, roughly a quarter of them appearing once. The specimen comprised lung tumor tissue, sampled before any cancer treatment. The receptors originated from a female donor at least 60 years old with stage II squamous cell lung carcinoma. CDR3s include the opening cysteine and the closing phenylalanine or tryptophan. Each record gives: D gene, V gene, clone size, J gene, CDR3 protein, CDR3 DNA. A D gene is named only where the DNA matches it firmly. A row's size may be missing; if present it is once, few, many or a size class.

.	TRBV11-3	medium-sized	TRBJ1-5	CASSLGEGGQPQHF	TGTGCCAGCAGCTTAGGGGAAGGGGGTCAGCCCCAGCATTTT
.	TRBV6-8	few	TRBJ2-7	CASTAAEISYEQYF	TGTGCCAGCACAGCAGCGGAGATTTCCTACGAGCAGTACTTC
.	TRBV10-1	.	TRBJ1-3	CAAKAVSSGNTIYF	TGCGCCGCCAAAGCGGTAAGCTCTGGAAACACCATATATTTT
TRBD1	TRBV6-8	.	TRBJ1-6	CASVAGQGLSPLHF	TGTGCCAGCGTCGCGGGACAGGGCTTGTCCCCCCTCCACTTT
.	TRBV29-1	.	TRBJ2-1	CSVRGLAETGSYNEQFF	TGCAGCGTCCGGGGCTTAGCGGAAACGGGCTCCTACAATGAGCAGTTCTTC
TRBD1	TRBV18	few	TRBJ1-3	CASSPTDRGNTIYF	TGTGCCAGCTCACCGACGGACAGGGGAAACACCATATATTTT
.	TRBV19	.	TRBJ2-7	CASSIVGGDTYEQYF	TGTGCCAGTAGTATAGTTGGGGGAGACACCTACGAGCAGTACTTC
.	TRBV6-1	.	TRBJ2-3	CASSEGWATDTQYF	TGTGCCAGCAGTGAAGGTTGGGCCACAGATACGCAGTATTTT
.	TRBV6-7	.	TRBJ1-6	CASSEASPLHF	TGTGCCAGCAGTGAAGCCTCACCCCTCCACTTT
.	TRBV28	.	TRBJ2-5	CASSPRQEDETQYF	TGTGCCAGCAGTCCACGACAGGAAGACGAGACCCAGTACTTC
.	TRBV9	once	TRBJ1-1	CASSPRGKEAFF	TGTGCCAGCAGCCCGAGGGGAAAGGAAGCTTTCTTT
.	TRBV12-5	few	TRBJ2-5	CASARGASLAETQYF	TGTGCCAGCGCACGGGGGGCCAGTTTAGCCGAGACCCAGTACTTC
.	TRBV11-3	medium-sized	TRBJ2-3	CASSDTGAGPDTQYF	TGTGCCAGCAGTGATACGGGCGCGGGACCAGATACGCAGTATTTT
.	TRBV9	.	TRBJ2-5	CASSVDEGGYQETQYF	TGTGCCAGCAGCGTAGATGAGGGCGGTTACCAAGAGACCCAGTACTTC
TRBD2	TRBV10-3	few	TRBJ2-3	CAILTASRVVKLKTSGGADTQYF	TGTGCCATTTTGACTGCATCTCGGGTTGTAAAACTTAAGACTAGCGGGGGGGCAGATACGCAGTATTTT
.	TRBV11-3	.	TRBJ2-1	CASSLDGGATSYNEQFF	TGTGCCAGCAGCTTAGATGGGGGGGCGACCTCCTACAATGAGCAGTTCTTC
.	TRBV9	medium-sized	TRBJ1-1	CASRQGMNTEAFF	TGTGCCAGCAGGCAGGGGATGAACACTGAAGCTTTCTTT
.	TRBV10-2	.	TRBJ1-3	CASRLSSGNTIYF	TGCGCCAGCAGGTTGAGCTCTGGAAACACCATATATTTT
.	TRBV18	.	TRBJ1-1	CASSPSKNTEAFF	TGTGCCAGCTCACCTTCAAAGAACACTGAAGCTTTCTTT
.	TRBV7-2	.	TRBJ1-3	CASSSQWGGNTIYF	TGTGCCAGCAGCTCGCAGTGGGGGGGAAACACCATATATTTT
.	TRBV11-3	few	TRBJ1-3	CASSRTTGLPGNTIYF	TGTGCCAGCAGCAGGACTACAGGGCTTCCCGGAAACACCATATATTTT
.	TRBV6-8	few	TRBJ2-3	CASSRNGVSTDTQYF	TGTGCCAGCAGTCGCAACGGAGTCAGCACAGATACGCAGTATTTT
.	TRBV11-3	.	TRBJ1-1	CASSLVSGGAGNTEAFF	TGTGCCAGCAGCTTAGTAAGTGGGGGCGCCGGTAACACTGAAGCTTTCTTT
.	TRBV5-1	.	TRBJ1-1	CASSLVGFNTEAFF	TGCGCCAGCAGCTTGGTCGGGTTCAACACTGAAGCTTTCTTT
.	TRBV6-8	few	TRBJ1-1	CASSPTLQGKAFF	TGTGCCAGCAGTCCCACGCTGCAGGGGAAAGCTTTCTTT
.	TRBV18	.	TRBJ2-3	CASSPVGDGASTDTQYF	TGTGCCAGCTCACCAGTAGGAGACGGAGCTAGCACAGATACGCAGTATTTT
TRBD1	TRBV19	.	TRBJ2-2	CASTPPGTGATGELFF	TGTGCCAGTACCCCACCAGGGACAGGGGCCACCGGGGAGCTGTTTTTT